Included here is one TCR beta chain sequence, with context. Its target is unknown. The PCR employed 60 Vbeta primers together with 13 Jbeta primers. The protocol was immunoSEQ multiplex PCR, while the TCRdb copy is restricted to in-frame clones and leaves out a portion. The sample holds around 180,000 clones, roughly four fifths seen once. V lost 5 bases, J lost 0 bases, and 7 bases stayed unmatched. The V gene's germline CDR1 is ENHRY and CDR2 SYGVKD. The CDR3 loop spans 17 amino acids. These data come from a study of cytomegalovirus exposure and HLA in healthy donors. At the level of the study: Earlier findings included 117 million unique TCR beta sequences obtained from roughly 200 million T cells. Study-wide findings and caveats: Information on immune exposure was restricted to one variable (CMV serostatus).

This sequence was found in a man aged 18-30 years in good health and CMV-seronegative. The sample comprised PBMCs. The gene calls are TRBV10-3 and TRBJ2-6, with 7 bases matching TRBD2. For the CDR3, the DNA is TGTGCCATCAGTCCCATGGGGGGGAGCTCTGGGGCCAACGTCCTGACTTTC. Residues: CAISPMGGSSGANVLTF.